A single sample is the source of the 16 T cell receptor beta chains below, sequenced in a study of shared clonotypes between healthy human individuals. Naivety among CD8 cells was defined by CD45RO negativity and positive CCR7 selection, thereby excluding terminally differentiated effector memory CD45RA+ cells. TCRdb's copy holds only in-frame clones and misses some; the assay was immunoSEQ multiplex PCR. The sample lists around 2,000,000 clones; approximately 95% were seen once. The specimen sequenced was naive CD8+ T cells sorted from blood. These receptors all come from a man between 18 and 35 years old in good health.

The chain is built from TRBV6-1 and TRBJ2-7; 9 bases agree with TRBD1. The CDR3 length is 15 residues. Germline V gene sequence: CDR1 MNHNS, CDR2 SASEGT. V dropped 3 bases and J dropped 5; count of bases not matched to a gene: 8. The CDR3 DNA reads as TGTGCCAGCAGTGAGGACAGGGGCCCCCTCGACGAGCAGTACTTC. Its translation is CASSEDRGPLDEQYF.

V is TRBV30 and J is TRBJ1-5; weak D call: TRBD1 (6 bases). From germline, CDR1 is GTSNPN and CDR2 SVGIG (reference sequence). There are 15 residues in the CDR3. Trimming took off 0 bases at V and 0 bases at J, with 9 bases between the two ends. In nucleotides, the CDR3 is TGTGCCTGGAGTGTAGGGACAAGTAGCAATCAGCCCCAGCATTTT. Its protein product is CAWSVGTSSNQPQHF.

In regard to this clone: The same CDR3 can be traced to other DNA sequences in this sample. This CDR3 is CSVVGLAYEQYF. The CDR3 DNA follows: TGCAGCGTTGTGGGACTAGCTTACGAGCAGTACTTC. The chain combines TRBV29-1 with TRBJ2-7; 9 bases are shared with TRBD2. The CDR3 contains 12 residues. Germline CDR1 and CDR2: SQVTM and ANQGSEA. J gave up 4 bases and V 4 bases, and 2 bases lay outside the gene matches.

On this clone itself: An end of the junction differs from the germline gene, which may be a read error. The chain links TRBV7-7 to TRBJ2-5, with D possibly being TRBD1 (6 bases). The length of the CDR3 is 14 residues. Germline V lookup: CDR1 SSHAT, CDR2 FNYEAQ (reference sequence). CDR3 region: CASSFRTGLETQYF. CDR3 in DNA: TGTGCTAGCAGCTTTAGAACAGGGTTAGAGACCCAGTACTTC.

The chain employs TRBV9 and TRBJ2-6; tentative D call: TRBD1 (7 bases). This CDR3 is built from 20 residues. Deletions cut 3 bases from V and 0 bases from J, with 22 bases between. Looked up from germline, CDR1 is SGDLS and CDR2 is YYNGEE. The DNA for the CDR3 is TGTGCCAGCAGCGCCCAGGAGGGACAGCCCTTTCCCTCTGGGGCCAACGTCCTGACTTTC. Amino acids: CASSAQEGQPFPSGANVLTF.

CDR3 DNA sequence: TGTGCCAGCAGCGTAGACGGGATGGACACTGAAGCTTTCTTT. Protein sequence: CASSVDGMDTEAFF. V is TRBV9 and J is TRBJ1-1; D is undetermined. Trimming cost V 0 bases and J 3 bases, with 9 bases left between them. Germline V lookup: CDR1 SGDLS, CDR2 YYNGEE. The CDR3 is 14 residues long.

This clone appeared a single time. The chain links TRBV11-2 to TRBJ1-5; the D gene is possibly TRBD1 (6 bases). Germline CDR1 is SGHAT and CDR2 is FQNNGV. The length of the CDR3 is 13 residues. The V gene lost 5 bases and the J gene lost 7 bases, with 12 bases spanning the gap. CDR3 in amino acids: CASSPIGGQPQHF. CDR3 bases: TGTGCCAGCAGCCCCATAGGGGGGCAGCCCCAGCATTTT.

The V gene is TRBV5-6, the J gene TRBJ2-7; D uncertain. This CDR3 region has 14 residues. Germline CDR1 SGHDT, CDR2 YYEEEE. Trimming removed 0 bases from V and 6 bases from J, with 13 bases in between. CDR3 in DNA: TGTGCCAGCAGCTTGGTGAGTCCCGACGGCGAGCAGTACTTC. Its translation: CASSLVSPDGEQYF.

The CDR3 region is CASSGQRGLIYNEQFF. CDR3 nucleotides: TGCGCCAGCAGTGGACAGCGGGGGCTAATCTACAATGAGCAGTTCTTC. This chain links TRBV10-1 with TRBJ2-1, with 8 bases matching TRBD2. The ends lost 4 bases at V and 3 bases at J; junction bases unmatched: 8. The CDR3 sequence is 16 residues long. From germline, CDR1 is WNHNN and CDR2 SYGVQD (reference sequence).

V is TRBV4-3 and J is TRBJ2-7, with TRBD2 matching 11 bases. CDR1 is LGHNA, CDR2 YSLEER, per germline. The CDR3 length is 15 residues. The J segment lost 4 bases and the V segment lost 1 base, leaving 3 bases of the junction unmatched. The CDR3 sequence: CASSQVAGGEYEQYF. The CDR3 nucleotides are TGCGCCAGCAGCCAAGTAGCGGGAGGGGAATACGAGCAGTACTTC.

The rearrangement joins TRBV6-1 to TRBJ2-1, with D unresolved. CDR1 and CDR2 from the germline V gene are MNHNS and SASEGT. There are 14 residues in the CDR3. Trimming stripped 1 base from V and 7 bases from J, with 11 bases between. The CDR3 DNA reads TGTGCCAGCAGTGAAGAGCTAGTACGAAATGAGCAGTTCTTC. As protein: CASSEELVRNEQFF.

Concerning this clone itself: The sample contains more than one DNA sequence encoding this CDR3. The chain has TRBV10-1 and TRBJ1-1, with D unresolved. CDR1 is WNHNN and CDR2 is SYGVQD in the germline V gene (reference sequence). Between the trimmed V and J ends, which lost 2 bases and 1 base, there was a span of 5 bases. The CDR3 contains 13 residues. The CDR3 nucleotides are TGCGCCAGCAGTGAGACGGAGAACACTGAAGCTTTCTTT. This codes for CASSETENTEAFF.

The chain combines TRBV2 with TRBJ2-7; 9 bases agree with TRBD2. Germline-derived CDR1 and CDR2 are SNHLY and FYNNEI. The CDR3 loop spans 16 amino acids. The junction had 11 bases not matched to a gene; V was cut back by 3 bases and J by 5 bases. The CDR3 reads CASSDWEAGGLDEQYF. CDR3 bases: TGTGCCAGCAGTGATTGGGAAGCGGGAGGACTCGACGAGCAGTACTTC. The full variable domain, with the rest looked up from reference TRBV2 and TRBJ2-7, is EPEVTQTPSHQVTQMGQEVILRCVPISNHLYFYWYRQILGQKVEFLVSFYNNEISEKSEIFDDQFSVERPDGSNFTLKIRSTKLEDSAMYFCASSDWEAGGLDEQYFGPGTRLTVT.

The CDR3 sequence is CASSLETGYSGNTIYF. In nucleotides, the CDR3 is TGCGCCAGCAGCTTGGAGACAGGCTACTCTGGAAACACCATATATTTT. J is TRBJ1-3 and V is TRBV5-1; perhaps TRBD1 as D (6 bases). V gave up 0 bases and J gave up 0 bases, with 10 bases separating them. This CDR3 is 16 amino acids long. Germline V CDR1 and CDR2: SGHRS, YFSETQ.

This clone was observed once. The CDR3 sequence is CASSVGALETEAFF. The DNA for the CDR3 is TGTGCCAGCAGCGTAGGGGCCTTGGAAACTGAAGCTTTCTTT. This chain connects TRBV9 to TRBJ1-1; D not resolved. Germline assignment: CDR1 SGDLS and CDR2 YYNGEE. The CDR3 loop spans 14 amino acids. The V and J ends lost 0 bases and 5 bases respectively, with 11 bases between them.

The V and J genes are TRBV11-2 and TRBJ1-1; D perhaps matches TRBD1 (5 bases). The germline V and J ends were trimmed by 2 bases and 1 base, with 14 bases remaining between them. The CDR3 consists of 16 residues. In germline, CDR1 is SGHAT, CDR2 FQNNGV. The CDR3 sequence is CASSLTFGASNTEAFF. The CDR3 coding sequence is TGTGCCAGCAGCTTAACTTTTGGGGCCTCGAACACTGAAGCTTTCTTT. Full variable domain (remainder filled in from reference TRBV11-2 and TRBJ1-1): EAGVAQSPRYKIIEKRQSVAFWCNPISGHATLYWYQQILGQGPKLLIQFQNNGVVDDSQLPKDRFSAERLKGVDSTLKIQPAKLEDSAVYLCASSLTFGASNTEAFFGQGTRLTVV.